This TCR beta chain appears in the sequencing data of a study of blood T cells in healthy people across ages. A second about 7 to 11 cycle PCR used barcoded and J-beta primers. One entry per CDR3 protein, called by TCRdb with MiXCR from the 5' RACE reads. The sample comprises around 1,600,000 distinct CDR3 sequences, roughly 43% of which are singletons, and about 3.8% rests with the top ten. Study findings and constraints: A roughly linear age-dependent decrease characterized TCR beta diversity per million T cells.

This clonotype was counted ten times or more. Its specificity is not known. In germline, CDR1 is MGHRA, CDR2 YSYEKL. The V end lost 1 base, the J end lost 1 base, and 4 bases lay between the germline ends. This CDR3 is built from 13 residues. The gene calls are TRBV4-1 and TRBJ1-1; D unresolved. The sequenced sample consisted of blood. This receptor was taken from a woman younger than 30 in good health. CDR3 in amino acids: CASSQVGNTEAFF. Written as DNA, the CDR3 is TGCGCCAGCAGCCAAGTCGGGAACACTGAAGCTTTCTTT.